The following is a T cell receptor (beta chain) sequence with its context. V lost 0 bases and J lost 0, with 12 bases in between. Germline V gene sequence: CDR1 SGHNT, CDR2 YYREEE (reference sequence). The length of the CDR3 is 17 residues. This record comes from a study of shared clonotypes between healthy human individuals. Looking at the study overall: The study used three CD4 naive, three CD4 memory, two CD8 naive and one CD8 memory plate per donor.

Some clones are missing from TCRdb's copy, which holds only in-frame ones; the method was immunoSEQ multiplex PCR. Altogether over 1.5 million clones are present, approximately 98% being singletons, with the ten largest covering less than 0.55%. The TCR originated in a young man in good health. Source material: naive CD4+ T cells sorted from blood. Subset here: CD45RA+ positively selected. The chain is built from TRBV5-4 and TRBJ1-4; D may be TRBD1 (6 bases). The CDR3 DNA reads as TGTGCCAGCAGCTTGGACAGGGACCTTGCAACTAATGAAAAACTGTTTTTT. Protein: CASSLDRDLATNEKLFF.